The present T cell receptor beta chain was sequenced within a study of blood T cell repertoires in COVID-19 (dated by TCRdb to 2019 to 2021). Concerning the study at large: Samples from collaborators originated in the United States, Italy and Spain and spanned both the acute and convalescent phases of COVID-19. Subjects who had been exposed to COVID-19, were actively infected with it, or had recovered from it provided the deeply sampled blood TCRbeta repertoires that made up the dataset. A freely available public database, intended as a resource for researchers studying the immune response to SARS-CoV-2, is where the repertoires were released. Sample metadata almost always included a de-identified subject ID, COVID-19 status, age in years and sex. Samples came from the ongoing ImmuneRACE study (first 160 participants) plus 1,254 subjects from 6 global collaborators. The material from the prospective study consisted of cDNA or gDNA derived from T cells, B-cell-depleted T cells, or PBMCs. Where HLA class I and class II types were available, the types were taken from metadata supplied by the sample provider, not from assay-based typing. Study-wide conclusions, independent of this receptor: The quantity of clinical and demographic metadata differed by source and by participant and was supplied without curation.

Concerning this clone: No cognate antigen has been identified for it. Within one base of it there is no much larger clone, and no base qualities were kept.

The junction carries 7 bases between V and J, which are trimmed by 2 bases and 0 bases respectively. As encoded in the germline V gene, CDR1 is SGHTA while CDR2 is FQGTGA. The CDR3 covers 14 residues, taking in both the cysteine and the phenylalanine. Only the CDR3 part of the read is kept: 42 bases, read in frame from the first base. The immunoSEQ Assay, a bias-controlled multiplex PCR, was used to amplify TCRbeta CDR3 regions from genomic DNA. In the original analysis: The number of nucleated cells in each sample was estimated by amplification of reference gene primers within the assay. To quantify the absolute abundance of each unique TCRbeta CDR3 rearrangement, sequence reads were collapsed and filtered. For each sample, productive Simpson clonality was calculated as the square root of Simpson's diversity index over productive rearrangements. TCRdb stores this immuneACCESS table with in-frame sequences only. Part of the clones is absent; in the studies checked, under half of the shortfall reflects unresolved V genes, and no reason is known for the rest. The V and J calls and clone size come from that table; D and trimming were worked out from the DNA. This sample gives about 80,000 clones in total; about nine tenths of them show up just once. Of the sample, around 7.2% is held by the ten largest clones.

Each collaborating institution followed its own protocols to collect whole blood in K2EDTA tubes. For TCRbeta analysis, collaborators shipped samples as frozen whole blood, isolated PBMCs, or DNA extracted from either of those sample types. The sample taken for sequencing was peripheral blood. This TCR came from a woman of 80 years or more with acute or convalescent COVID-19. This receptor chain uses TRBV7-3 and TRBJ1-1; the D gene cannot be named for sure. CDR3 sequence: CASSLQALNTEAFF. The sequence in DNA is TGTGCCAGCAGCTTACAGGCCTTGAACACTGAAGCTTTCTTT.